A selection of T cell receptor beta chains follows, all from one sample in a study of blood T cell repertoires in COVID-19. Clones were sequenced by immunoSEQ multiplex PCR, and TCRdb holds only the in-frame ones, with some missing. The table has 150,000 to 200,000 clones, 70% to 90% seen once. Sequences were obtained from peripheral blood. The source of these receptors is a man in his 60s with acute or convalescent COVID-19. The CDR3 runs from the conserved cysteine through the conserved F or W.

v_call	j_call	cdr3_aa
TRBV27	TRBJ2-1	CASGGFYNEQFF
TRBV10-3	TRBJ2-1	CAISAQSGGTYNEQFF
TRBV7-9	TRBJ1-3	CASSFPSPNTIYF
TRBV28	TRBJ2-5	CASNPLGQGALETQYF
TRBV25-1	TRBJ2-3	CASRTSGGDTQYF
TRBV6-6	TRBJ2-7	CASSRLTGQRYSYEQYF
TRBV9	TRBJ1-2	CASSVDPDLRVRNYGYTF
TRBV5-4	TRBJ2-1	CASSTRDRGSYNEQFF
TRBV7-9	TRBJ1-2	CASSQDMSSGYTF
TRBV4-1	TRBJ2-7	CASSHDAGGSYEQYF
TRBV11-2	TRBJ1-5	CASSSNNQPQHF
TRBV5-1	TRBJ2-7	CASASGTGPYEQYF
TRBV3-1/TRBV3-2	TRBJ2-2	CASSPVSGRAAGDAGELFF
TRBV27	TRBJ1-3	CASSSSSGNTIYF
TRBV28	TRBJ1-1	CASSSPFRWNTEAFF
TRBV4-3	TRBJ2-5	CASSQGLAGGRQGETQYF
TRBV7-9	TRBJ1-6	CASTQGADNSPLHF
TRBV28	TRBJ2-7	CASSSTLGLAGRSSYEQYF
TRBV5-1	TRBJ2-2	CASSPFNTGELFF
TRBV18	TRBJ2-7	CASSPIRTGTDEQYF
TRBV12-3/TRBV12-4	TRBJ2-3	CASSPWGADTQYF
TRBV7-9	TRBJ1-6	CASSLNQGRSPLHF
TRBV7-9	TRBJ2-5	CASSLGRQGLETQYF
TRBV28	TRBJ2-1	CASSPDPTGDNEQFF
TRBV9	TRBJ1-3	CASSSTGTRESGNTIYF
TRBV6-2/TRBV6-3	TRBJ1-2	CASSPPGQGKFGYTF
TRBV24-1	TRBJ2-3	CATSDPLSRGTQYF
TRBV6-4	TRBJ2-1	CASSATSGSGNEQFF
TRBV15	TRBJ2-6	CATSRAGEQGAGGANVLTF
TRBV2	TRBJ2-5	CAIHSGTGLWETQYF
TRBV28	TRBJ1-1	CASLSEVNTEAFF
TRBV5-1	TRBJ1-4	CASSFSGPNEKLFF
TRBV13	TRBJ2-3	CASSPRQGGADTQYF
TRBV10-3	TRBJ2-2	CAIAGTGGDTGELFF
TRBV27	TRBJ1-1	CASSFRGQVSNTEAFF
TRBV9	TRBJ1-3	CASKNPGVGNTIYF
TRBV5-1	TRBJ2-2	CASSFRTERNTGELFF
TRBV28	TRBJ1-5	CASTGTGDYQPQHF
TRBV27	TRBJ2-7	CASSRTGKSYEQYF
TRBV24-1	TRBJ2-1	CATSDPGTGGLGNEQFF
TRBV7-9	TRBJ2-7	CASSFWVAGGGEQYF
TRBV18	TRBJ2-1	CASSPPGAYNEQFF
TRBV6-5	TRBJ2-7	CASEAGTGRTYEQYF
TRBV28	TRBJ1-3	CASSSTAVSGNTIYF
TRBV11-2	TRBJ1-1	CASSFSILKNTEAFF